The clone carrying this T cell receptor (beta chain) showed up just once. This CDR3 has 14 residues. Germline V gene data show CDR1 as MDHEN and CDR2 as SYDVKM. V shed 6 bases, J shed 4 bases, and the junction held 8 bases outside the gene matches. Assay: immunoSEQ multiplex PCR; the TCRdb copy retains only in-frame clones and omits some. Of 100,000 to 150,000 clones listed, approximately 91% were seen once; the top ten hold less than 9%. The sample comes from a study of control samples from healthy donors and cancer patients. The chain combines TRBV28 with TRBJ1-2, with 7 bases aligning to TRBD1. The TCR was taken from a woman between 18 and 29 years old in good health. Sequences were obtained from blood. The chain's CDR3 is CASRNGGGRYGYTF. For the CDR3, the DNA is TGTGCCAGCAGAAACGGAGGGGGCCGCTATGGCTACACCTTC.